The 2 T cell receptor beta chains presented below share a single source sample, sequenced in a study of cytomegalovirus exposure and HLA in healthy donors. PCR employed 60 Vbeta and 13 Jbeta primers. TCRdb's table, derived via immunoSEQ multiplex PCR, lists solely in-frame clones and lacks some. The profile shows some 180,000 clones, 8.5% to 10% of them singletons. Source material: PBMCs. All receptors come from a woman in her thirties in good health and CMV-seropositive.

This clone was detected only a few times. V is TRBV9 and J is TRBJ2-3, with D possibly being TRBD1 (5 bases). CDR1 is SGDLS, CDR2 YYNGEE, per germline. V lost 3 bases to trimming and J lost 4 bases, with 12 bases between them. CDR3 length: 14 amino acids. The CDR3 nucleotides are TGTGCCAGCAGCGCGTCAGGGTCCGCAGATACGCAGTATTTT. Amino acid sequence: CASSASGSADTQYF.

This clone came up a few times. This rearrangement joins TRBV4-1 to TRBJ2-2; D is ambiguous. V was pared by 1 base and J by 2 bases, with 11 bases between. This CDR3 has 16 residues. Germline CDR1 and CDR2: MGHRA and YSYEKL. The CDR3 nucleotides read TGCGCCAGCAGCCAAGCGAGAGGAACCAACACCGGGGAGCTGTTTTTT. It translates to CASSQARGTNTGELFF.